This paragraph reports one T cell receptor beta chain. This specimen belongs to a study of T cell responses to AZD1222 COVID-19 vaccine. Repertoires were generated with immunoSEQ multiplex PCR, while TCRdb's copy carries only in-frame clones and drops some. The sample has some 100,000 clones, about 83% seen once. The trim removed 5 bases at V and 4 bases at J, leaving 11 bases unmatched. CDR3 length: 16 residues. CDR1 is SGHVS, CDR2 FNYEAQ, per germline. The chain employs TRBV7-6 and TRBJ2-1, with 7 bases identical to TRBD2. The sample was peripheral blood, taken on day 0 of AZD1222 vaccination. The clonotype originates from an adult in good health. This chain's CDR3 is CASSKGGGGPYNEQFF. The CDR3, as DNA: TGTGCCAGCAGCAAAGGTGGCGGGGGACCATACAATGAGCAGTTCTTC.